This T cell receptor beta chain was sequenced during a study of cytomegalovirus exposure and HLA in healthy donors. Points on this clone: Its antigen is unidentified.

V was cut by 5 bases and J by 3 bases, with 19 bases left in between. The CDR3 totals 16 residues. Germline V gives CDR1 LNHNV, CDR2 YYDKDF (reference sequence). The study's findings and limits: Presence/absence analysis assumed near-uniform sequencing depth across donors. In a later analysis, parvovirus B19, influenza, CMV and Epstein-Barr virus appeared linked to several top co-occurrence clusters. Some 150 TCR beta chains were listed as cytomegalovirus-associated.

The PCR used 60 Vbeta and 13 Jbeta primers. Data came from immunoSEQ multiplex PCR; TCRdb stores just in-frame clones and leaves some out. The sample lists roughly 150,000 clones, over 70% occurring once. The receptor's source is a man between 25 and 39 years old in good health and CMV-seronegative. Source material: PBMCs. The chain carries TRBV15 and TRBJ1-2; D is possibly TRBD1 (6 bases). The CDR3 loop reads CATSGSNPTGHYGYTF. Written as DNA, the CDR3 is TGTGCCACCAGCGGATCGAATCCGACAGGCCACTATGGCTACACCTTC. Full variable domain (missing parts from reference TRBV15 and TRBJ1-2): DAMVIQNPRYQVTQFGKPVTLSCSQTLNHNVMYWYQQKSSQAPKLLFHYYDKDFNNEADTPDNFQSRRPNTSFCFLDIRSPGLGDTAMYLCATSGSNPTGHYGYTFGSGTRLTVV.